This is a list of T cell receptor beta chains from one sample in a study of cytomegalovirus exposure and HLA in healthy donors. Clones were sequenced by immunoSEQ multiplex PCR, and TCRdb holds only the in-frame ones, with some missing. The sample shows approximately 170,000 clones, 70% of them seen only once. Specimen: PBMCs. The receptors were gathered from a man younger than 30 in good health and CMV-seropositive. The CDR3 runs from the conserved cysteine through the conserved F or W. A D gene is named only where the DNA matches it firmly. Some rows have no size entry. The others give once, few or many, or a class for an expanded clone.

TRBJ2-3 | TRBD2 | TRBV2 | NA | CASSEFGASGSTDTQYF | TGTGCCAGCAGTGAATTCGGGGCTAGCGGGAGTACAGATACGCAGTATTTT
TRBJ2-6 | TRBD1 | TRBV10-3 | few | CANRDSTSGANVLTF | TGTGCCAACCGGGACAGCACCTCTGGGGCCAACGTCCTGACTTTC
TRBJ1-1 | NA | TRBV5-1 | NA | CASSLDGQMNTEAFF | TGCGCCAGCAGCTTGGATGGACAGATGAACACTGAAGCTTTCTTT
TRBJ2-1 | NA | TRBV2 | NA | CASSHREGDNEQFF | TGTGCCAGCAGTCACAGGGAAGGGGACAATGAGCAGTTCTTC
TRBJ1-5 | TRBD1 | TRBV19 | NA | CASSGQAHNQPQHF | TGTGCCAGTAGCGGACAGGCGCACAATCAGCCCCAGCATTTT
TRBJ2-2 | TRBD1 | TRBV5-4 | once | CASSPTGMNTGELFF | TGTGCCAGCAGCCCGACAGGGATGAACACCGGGGAGCTGTTTTTT
TRBJ2-1 | TRBD2 | TRBV7-2 | NA | CASSLDLAGGREQFF | TGTGCCAGCAGCTTAGATCTAGCGGGAGGGCGTGAGCAGTTCTTC
TRBJ1-1 | NA | TRBV5-1 | few | CASSPTPDRRYTEAFF | TGCGCCAGCAGCCCGACACCCGACCGCCGCTACACTGAAGCTTTCTTT
TRBJ2-3 | TRBD1 | TRBV7-9 | NA | CASSPGGHVSTDTQYF | TGTGCCAGCAGCCCAGGGGGACACGTTAGCACAGATACGCAGTATTTT
TRBJ1-1 | TRBD1 | TRBV6-1 | NA | CASSQTDRGLEAFF | TGTGCCAGCAGTCAAACGGACAGGGGCCTAGAGGCTTTCTTT
TRBJ1-1 | TRBD1 | TRBV5-1 | NA | CASGTGTEDTEAFF | TGCGCCAGCGGCACCGGGACAGAGGACACTGAAGCTTTCTTT
TRBJ2-1 | TRBD2 | TRBV29-1 | few | CSVGGTIEQLF | TGCAGCGTTGGGGGGACTATTGAGCAGCTCTTC
TRBJ2-5 | TRBD2 | TRBV2 | NA | CATQASGGMETQYF | TGTGCCACCCAGGCTAGCGGGGGGATGGAGACCCAGTACTTC
TRBJ1-4 | TRBD1 | TRBV11-2 | NA | CASSLGTGGNEKLFF | TGTGCCAGCAGCCTCGGGACAGGGGGGAATGAAAAACTGTTTTTT
TRBJ1-5 | NA | TRBV5-8 | NA | CASSFIMGDSNQPQHF | TGTGCCAGCAGCTTCATAATGGGCGATAGCAATCAGCCCCAGCATTTT
TRBJ1-1 | NA | TRBV5-4 | NA | CASSFRDLNTEAFF | TGTGCCAGCAGCTTCAGGGATCTAAACACTGAAGCTTTCTTT
TRBJ2-3 | TRBD2 | TRBV2 | few | CASSEGASGTSTDTQYF | TGTGCCAGCAGTGAAGGGGCTAGCGGTACTAGCACAGATACGCAGTATTTT
TRBJ2-2 | NA | TRBV5-1 | NA | CATKAPGLKGTGELFF | TGCGCCACCAAAGCGCCAGGACTGAAGGGCACCGGGGAGCTGTTTTTT
TRBJ2-5 | TRBD2 | TRBV7-3 | NA | CASSLMGREGETQYF | TGTGCCAGCAGCTTAATGGGGAGGGAGGGCGAGACCCAGTACTTC
TRBJ2-2 | NA | TRBV6-5 | few | CASRKVGGSGELFF | TGTGCCAGCAGAAAGGTCGGGGGATCCGGGGAGCTGTTTTTT
TRBJ1-4 | NA | TRBV28 | NA | CASSFLTGNGVKLFF | TGTGCCAGCAGTTTTCTGACGGGAAACGGCGTAAAACTGTTTTTT
TRBJ2-1 | TRBD2 | TRBV4-1 | NA | CASSQAGRESNEQFF | TGCGCCAGCAGCCAAGCCGGGCGGGAGAGCAATGAGCAGTTCTTC
TRBJ2-2 | NA | TRBV5-1 | NA | CASSGAGATNTGELFF | TGCGCCAGCAGCGGCGCAGGGGCTACAAACACCGGGGAGCTGTTTTTT
TRBJ2-1 | TRBD2 | TRBV7-9 | few | CASSLGSGSSSYNEQFF | TGTGCCAGCAGCTTAGGGAGCGGGAGTTCCTCCTACAATGAGCAGTTCTTC
TRBJ2-5 | TRBD2 | TRBV5-1 | NA | CASSQTSGRAETQYF | TGCGCCAGCAGCCAGACTAGCGGGAGGGCCGAGACCCAGTACTTC
TRBJ1-2 | TRBD1 | TRBV30 | NA | CAWLLQTGGNGYTF | TGTGCCTGGCTACTCCAGACAGGGGGCAATGGCTACACCTTC
TRBJ1-5 | NA | TRBV4-2 | NA | CASSQPDTSNQPQHF | TGTGCCAGCAGCCAACCAGACACAAGCAATCAGCCCCAGCATTTT
TRBJ1-1 | NA | TRBV5-1 | NA | CASSLMGGFSNTEAFF | TGCGCCAGCAGCTTAATGGGGGGATTCTCGAACACTGAAGCTTTCTTT
TRBJ2-1 | NA | TRBV5-6 | few | CASSQDTGSFHNEQFF | TGTGCCAGCAGCCAAGACACAGGGTCGTTCCACAATGAGCAGTTCTTC
TRBJ2-2 | TRBD1 | TRBV5-6 | NA | CASSFSRQGAGELFF | TGTGCCAGCAGCTTTTCAAGACAGGGAGCCGGGGAGCTGTTTTTT
TRBJ1-1 | TRBD1 | TRBV27 | few | CASSSNRGTEAFF | TGTGCCAGCAGTTCGAACAGGGGGACTGAAGCTTTCTTT
TRBJ2-1 | NA | TRBV5-6 | once | CASSLYERERGRGEQFF | TGTGCCAGCAGCTTGTATGAGCGGGAGAGGGGGCGAGGTGAGCAGTTCTTC
TRBJ2-1 | NA | TRBV15 | NA | CATRRSSYNEQFF | TGTGCCACCAGGAGGAGCTCCTACAATGAGCAGTTCTTC
TRBJ2-2 | NA | TRBV2 | NA | CASSSGTRNTGELFF | TGTGCCAGCAGTTCAGGGACACGAAACACCGGGGAGCTGTTTTTT
TRBJ2-2 | TRBD2 | TRBV2 | NA | CASSEALPGTNPNTGELFF | TGTGCCAGCAGTGAAGCGCTTCCCGGGACTAACCCGAACACCGGGGAGCTGTTTTTT
TRBJ2-5 | TRBD2 | TRBV2 | few | CASSQGRARETQYF | TGTGCCAGCTCTCAAGGGAGGGCCCGGGAGACCCAGTACTTC
TRBJ1-1 | NA | TRBV5-1 | NA | CASTSGVYHTEAFF | TGCGCCAGCACCTCGGGGGTGTATCACACTGAAGCTTTCTTT
TRBJ1-6 | TRBD1 | TRBV28 | NA | CASSLGRTGSNSPLHF | TGTGCCAGCAGTTTGGGCAGGACAGGCTCTAATTCACCCCTCCACTTT
TRBJ1-2 | TRBD1 | TRBV7-9 | NA | CASSSGTGGAYGYTF | TGTGCCAGCAGCTCAGGGACAGGGGGCGCTTATGGCTACACCTTC
TRBJ1-1 | TRBD1 | TRBV6-5 | NA | CASSPDRGGTEAFF | TGTGCCAGCAGTCCAGACAGGGGAGGCACTGAAGCTTTCTTT
TRBJ1-2 | TRBD1 | TRBV7-6 | NA | CASSLYTGGSYGYTF | TGTGCCAGCAGCTTATACACAGGGGGGAGCTATGGCTACACCTTC
TRBJ1-5 | TRBD1 | TRBV7-8 | NA | CASSLRPGQGVFSNQPQHF | TGTGCCAGCAGCCTCCGACCGGGACAGGGAGTCTTTAGCAATCAGCCCCAGCATTTT
TRBJ2-3 | TRBD2 | TRBV5-4 | NA | CASSQGGAAGVGTDTQYF | TGTGCCAGCAGTCAGGGTGGGGCGGCGGGAGTCGGGACAGATACGCAGTATTTT
TRBJ1-3 | TRBD1 | TRBV13 | NA | CASRHRQGFGLGSGNTIYF | TGTGCCAGCAGACACCGACAGGGCTTCGGTCTTGGGTCTGGAAACACCATATATTTT
TRBJ2-3 | NA | TRBV11-2 | NA | CASSPRQERDTRADTQYF | TGTGCCAGCAGCCCCCGACAGGAACGGGATACGAGGGCAGATACGCAGTATTTT
TRBJ2-2 | TRBD1 | TRBV2 | few | CASSWTGGSGELFF | TGTGCCAGCAGTTGGACAGGGGGGTCCGGGGAGCTGTTTTTT
TRBJ2-2 | TRBD1 | TRBV7-9 | NA | CASTPGQGRELFF | TGTGCCAGCACCCCGGGACAGGGGCGGGAGCTGTTTTTT
TRBJ1-1 | NA | TRBV14 | NA | CASSQAGGLAEAFF | TGTGCCAGCAGCCAAGCGGGAGGGTTAGCTGAAGCTTTCTTT
TRBJ1-1 | NA | TRBV11-3 | NA | CASSLTGTEAFF | TGTGCCAGCAGCTTAACAGGCACTGAAGCTTTCTTT
TRBJ2-5 | NA | TRBV19 | few | CASSRQYQETQYF | TGTGCCAGTAGTAGACAGTACCAAGAGACCCAGTACTTC
TRBJ2-3 | TRBD2 | TRBV10-1 | NA | CASSGLAGGGDTQYF | TGCGCCAGCAGCGGACTAGCGGGAGGAGGAGATACGCAGTATTTT
TRBJ2-5 | NA | TRBV5-1 | NA | CASRPGVYQETQYF | TGCGCCAGCAGACCCGGAGTGTACCAAGAGACCCAGTACTTC
TRBJ1-4 | NA | TRBV27 | NA | CASGTVPRNEKLFF | TGTGCCAGCGGAACAGTCCCCCGAAATGAAAAACTGTTTTTT